This is a list of T cell receptor beta chains from one sample in a study of blood T cell repertoires in COVID-19. Profiling relied on immunoSEQ multiplex PCR, and the TCRdb table lists in-frame clones only, not all of them. Here the sample spans hundreds of thousands of clones, more than 80% being singletons. The sample comprised peripheral blood. These receptor sequences come from a woman aged 25 to 39 with COVID-19, enrolled during active disease. Each CDR3 is given with its conserved first and last residue. Each record gives: clone size, J gene, D gene, V gene, CDR3 DNA, CDR3 protein. A D gene is named only where the DNA matches it firmly. Clone sizes are given selectively: once, few, many, or a class where the clone is expanded.

- | TRBJ1-2 | - | TRBV5-6 | TGTGCCAGCAGCTTCAGGGATCAGAATGGCTACACCTTC | CASSFRDQNGYTF
once | TRBJ2-7 | TRBD1 | TRBV7-7 | TGTGCCAGCCCGCTGCCGGACAGGAGCTCCTACGAGCAGTACTTC | CASPLPDRSSYEQYF
- | TRBJ1-4 | - | TRBV5-4 | TGTGCCAGCAGCCCCCGGGGGGGGAGTGGTACTAATGAAAAACTGTTTTTT | CASSPRGGSGTNEKLFF
few | TRBJ2-3 | - | TRBV5-4 | TGTGCCAGCAGGCTCATGGGGGGAACCACAGATACGCAGTATTTT | CASRLMGGTTDTQYF
- | TRBJ1-1 | - | TRBV27 | TGTGCCAGCAGTTTAGGGGGGGCTGAAGCTTTCTTT | CASSLGGAEAFF
- | TRBJ1-2 | - | TRBV2 | TGTGCCAGTCGACAGGTTAACTATGGCTACACCTTC | CASRQVNYGYTF
- | TRBJ2-3 | - | TRBV21-1 | TGTGCCAGCAGCAACCTCTCTCTGATCCGACTAGCGGGGAAGAGATCTCCATCCACAGATACGCAGTATTTT | CASSNLSLIRLAGKRSPSTDTQYF
- | TRBJ1-1 | - | TRBV19 | TGTGCCAGTAGTGTCGGACTCAACACTGAAGCTTTCTTT | CASSVGLNTEAFF
- | TRBJ2-7 | - | TRBV7-9 | TGTGCCAGCAGCTCCCCACAACAGGGCGATCCTCGAGAGCAGTACTTC | CASSSPQQGDPREQYF
- | TRBJ2-1 | TRBD2 | TRBV29-1 | TGCAGCGTTGATTTTGGGACTAGCTCGGTTAGCGAGCGTGAGCAGTTCTTC | CSVDFGTSSVSEREQFF
- | TRBJ2-7 | TRBD1 | TRBV30 | TGTGCCTGGAGCAGACAGGGTAACTACGAGCAGTACTTC | CAWSRQGNYEQYF
- | TRBJ2-1 | - | TRBV18 | TGTGCCAGCTCACCACGTGCAGCGGACGAGCAGTTCTTC | CASSPRAADEQFF
- | TRBJ2-3 | TRBD2 | TRBV7-2 | TGTGCCAGCAGCTTACGTGGCGGGGGGGACACAGATACGCAGTATTTT | CASSLRGGGDTDTQYF
once | TRBJ2-5 | TRBD1 | TRBV19 | TGTGCCAGTAGTATGAGACAGGGGCAAGAGACCCAGTACTTC | CASSMRQGQETQYF
- | TRBJ2-3 | TRBD2 | TRBV3-1/TRBV3-2 | TGTGCCAGCAGCCAAGGACTAGCGGTAAACACAGATACGCAGTATTTT | CASSQGLAVNTDTQYF
- | TRBJ2-2 | TRBD1 | TRBV24-1 | TGTGCCACCAGTGATTTAGGACAGGGGAACACCGGGGAGCTGTTTTTT | CATSDLGQGNTGELFF
- | TRBJ1-1 | - | TRBV5-1 | TGCGCCAGCAGCTTCGGGGGAAGGGACACTGAAGCTTTCTTT | CASSFGGRDTEAFF
- | TRBJ2-3 | TRBD2 | TRBV5-1 | TGCGCCAGCAGCTTGCGAGGGACTATCGGGGATACGCAGTATTTT | CASSLRGTIGDTQYF
few | TRBJ2-3 | - | TRBV30 | TGTGCCTGGACAACCGGGGGGCGGGAGATGGTGGATACGCAGTATTTT | CAWTTGGREMVDTQYF
- | TRBJ2-3 | - | TRBV30 | TGTGCCTGGAGTATCCCGGCGGGGTTCACAGATACGCAGTATTTT | CAWSIPAGFTDTQYF
once | TRBJ1-2 | TRBD1 | TRBV5-4 | TGTGCCAGCAGCACCGACAGGGACTATGGCTACACCTTC | CASSTDRDYGYTF
many | TRBJ1-1 | - | TRBV7-9 | TGTGCCAGCAGCCCACCCGGATCCAGGGGTGGCACTGAAGCTTTCTTT | CASSPPGSRGGTEAFF
- | TRBJ1-1 | TRBD1 | TRBV25-1 | TGTGCCAGCAGTGAACAGGGGGTGAACACTGAAGCTTTCTTT | CASSEQGVNTEAFF
- | TRBJ2-7 | - | TRBV5-1 | TGCGCCAGCAGCTTGCAAGACAAACACGAGCAGTACTTC | CASSLQDKHEQYF
few | TRBJ1-2 | TRBD1 | TRBV5-4 | TGTGCCAGCAGCCCGGGACAGGGTGGCGGGGGCTACACCTTC | CASSPGQGGGGYTF
- | TRBJ1-5 | - | TRBV30 | TGTGCCTGGAGTGTACTAATCAGCAATCAGCCCCAGCATTTT | CAWSVLISNQPQHF
- | TRBJ2-5 | - | TRBV7-9 | TGTGCCAGCAGCTACGGGAGTGAGGGGCATCTAGGAGAGACCCAGTACTTC | CASSYGSEGHLGETQYF
- | TRBJ2-3 | - | TRBV6-4 | TGTGCCAGCAGTGACTCGATGAATAGCCCAGATACGCAGTATTTT | CASSDSMNSPDTQYF
- | TRBJ2-1 | TRBD1 | TRBV7-9 | TGTGCCAGCAGCAAGAGGACAGGCTCCTACAATGAGCAGTTCTTC | CASSKRTGSYNEQFF
- | TRBJ1-1 | TRBD1 | TRBV24-1 | TGTGCCACCAGATCGGGACAGGGCACTGAAGCTTTCTTT | CATRSGQGTEAFF
- | TRBJ2-5 | - | TRBV3-1/TRBV3-2 | TGTGCCAGCAGCCGAATGGCCCTCTCCCCGAGCGTCCGGCAAGAGACCCAGTACTTC | CASSRMALSPSVRQETQYF
- | TRBJ2-6 | - | TRBV18 | TGTGCCAGCTCACCCGCCTTGGGGAGCTCTGGGGCCAACGTCCTGACTTTC | CASSPALGSSGANVLTF
few | TRBJ1-1 | - | TRBV12-3/TRBV12-4 | TGTGCCAGCAGGATAGTGAACACTGAAGCTTTCTTT | CASRIVNTEAFF
- | TRBJ1-1 | - | TRBV19 | TGTGCCAGTAGTATCCCGGGTCAAAGGACTGAAGCTTTCTTT | CASSIPGQRTEAFF
- | TRBJ2-7 | - | TRBV5-4 | TGTGCCAGCAGCGGGGGGACTCGCCAGGGTTACGAGCAGTACTTC | CASSGGTRQGYEQYF
once | TRBJ2-2 | TRBD2 | TRBV5-1 | TGCGCCAGCAGCTCTCCGACGGGGGGGAGCACCGGGGAGCTGTTTTTT | CASSSPTGGSTGELFF
- | TRBJ1-1 | - | TRBV6-6 | TGTGCCAGCAGTTACATTGCGGGGGACACTGAAGCTTTCTTT | CASSYIAGDTEAFF
- | TRBJ1-2 | TRBD1 | TRBV25-1 | TGTGCCAGCGGCAGGGGGCCCTATGGCTACACCTTC | CASGRGPYGYTF
- | TRBJ1-5 | TRBD1 | TRBV5-3 | TGTGCCAGAAACGAAGGGAACAGGGGGCTTCTGCAGCCCCAGCATTTT | CARNEGNRGLLQPQHF
few | TRBJ2-4 | TRBD2 | TRBV4-3 | TGCGCCAGCAGCCAAGATTGGAAAGCGGGGCTTGTACAGTACTTC | CASSQDWKAGLVQYF
- | TRBJ1-3 | - | TRBV18 | TGTGCCAGCTCACCGGTGGAAGGGGCTAAGGTCGGAGACAGGTTCGTCTCTGGAAACACCATATATTTT | CASSPVEGAKVGDRFVSGNTIYF
- | TRBJ2-1 | TRBD1 | TRBV27 | TGTGCCAGCAGTTACCCAGACAGGGTTCCCAATGAGCAGTTCTTC | CASSYPDRVPNEQFF
- | TRBJ2-2 | TRBD1 | TRBV5-4 | TGTGCCAGCAGCCCCGGGACAGGGGGCAGCACCGGGGAGCTGTTTTTT | CASSPGTGGSTGELFF
- | TRBJ2-7 | - | TRBV9 | TGTGCCAGCAGCGCAGGAGGCCAGGGGATAGGCTACGAGCAGTACTTC | CASSAGGQGIGYEQYF
- | TRBJ2-3 | - | TRBV21-1 | TGTGCCAGCAACTCTAGTAACAAGCGGGGGGGCCATGTCACAGATACGCAGTATTTT | CASNSSNKRGGHVTDTQYF
- | TRBJ1-2 | - | TRBV10-3 | TGTGCCATCAGTGAGCTGACAGGTCTACAAGTACGTGGCTACACCTTC | CAISELTGLQVRGYTF
- | TRBJ1-2 | - | TRBV28 | TGTGCCAGCAGTGCCCCCCAGGGGCGCCAGGAAGGCTACACCTTC | CASSAPQGRQEGYTF
- | TRBJ2-2 | TRBD2 | TRBV12-5 | TGTGCTAGTGGTTTGCCGGGACTAGCGGGCCGGGGCACCGGGGAGCTGTTTTTT | CASGLPGLAGRGTGELFF
- | TRBJ2-5 | TRBD1 | TRBV10-3 | TGTGCCATCAGCCAGACAGGGATAGAGACCCAGTACTTC | CAISQTGIETQYF
- | TRBJ2-1 | TRBD1 | TRBV29-1 | TGCAGCGTCTCGAACAGGGGGTTCAATGAGCAGTTCTTC | CSVSNRGFNEQFF
few | TRBJ1-5 | TRBD1 | TRBV7-8 | TGTGCCAGCAGCTTACTAGGGGGCAAACAGCCCCAGCATTTT | CASSLLGGKQPQHF
- | TRBJ2-3 | - | TRBV7-8 | TGTGCCAGCAGCTTCCCGGGCACAGATACGCAGTATTTT | CASSFPGTDTQYF
- | TRBJ2-1 | - | TRBV6-4 | TGTGCCAGCAGTGACTCGTCAGGTTACAATGAGCAGTTCTTC | CASSDSSGYNEQFF
- | TRBJ2-1 | TRBD1 | TRBV30 | TGTGCCTGGACCCGACAGGGAAGGAATGAGCAGTTCTTC | CAWTRQGRNEQFF